This entry concerns a single T cell receptor (beta chain). This clonotype occurred many times. The target of this receptor is not known. No per-base quality is available; no much larger clone lies one base away. A library prepared for alpha chains yielded this beta chain as an off-target read; its size is of little meaning. Using SuperScript III with primers targeting the alpha and beta constant regions, 500 ng of RNA was reverse transcribed. Alpha and beta chain libraries were generated separately via chain-specific third strand synthesis with multiplexing indices. In the protocol, all rearrangements within a chain were amplified with a single primer pair so that primer bias was avoided, and molecular barcodes were added to each cDNA molecule. Purified cDNA was joined by T4 RNA Ligase 1 to a 5' RACE adapter carrying a random hexamer and the SP2 sequencing primer site. With slow temperature ramps used to favor optimal annealing, second strand synthesis was primed from the SP2 site with Phusion polymerase. Two random hexamer sequences, both added before amplification and joined together, made up the 12-nucleotide barcode of each molecule. A short first PCR added P5 and P7 adapter elements plus a second index, followed by an approximately 25-cycle amplification PCR with P5s and P7 primers. In total the libraries went through about 29 PCR cycles, after which the libraries were quantified on a Qubit, sized on a Bioanalyzer, and diluted to around 4.1 nM. Normalized libraries were sequenced on an Illumina MiSeq with 2 x 250 paired-end kits. Reverse transcription reactions underwent purification over MinElute columns, with elution into 10 ul Tris-Cl. The adapter ligations were run for 23 hours at 16 degrees C, and AMPure XP beads at a 1:1 ratio were afterwards used to clean them. For the original study's pipeline: Demultiplexed FASTQ files were processed with a modified Decombinator by which V, J, insert and barcode information was output. Sequences that shared a barcode but differed from the dominant sequence were discarded as errors, and original cDNA molecules were estimated by counting barcodes clustered at Levenshtein distance 3. For downstream analyses, the R packages ineq, vegan, igraph and RCytoscape were used, along with IMGT nomenclature and CDR3 definitions. To avoid skew from clonal expansion, each TCR was counted once, and V gene usage was computed over distinct sequences. Within a donor, similarity networks joined unique CDR3 amino acid sequences in every case where two of them were separated by a single Levenshtein edit. Published HIV-specific CDR3s (fewer than 100 alpha, some 670 beta) and CMV-specific CDR3s (around 13 alpha, roughly 250 beta) were assembled and queried against the repertoires. It was shown by random subsampling to size-matched repertoires that the decreased diversity of patients was not caused by their lower sequence numbers. TCRdb reprocessing: public reads trimmed at Q25 with fastp, clones called with MiXCR, in-frame beta chains kept. Rows are unified per CDR3 protein, each entry keeping the most common DNA and genes. These V and J calls are TCRdb output, not the study's own analysis. Within this sample are 7,900 or so distinct CDR3 sequences, with 6.5% to 7.5% of them counted one time only. The ten most abundant clones make up roughly 21% of the sample.

These data come from a study of HIV-infected patients and healthy controls (TCRdb year 2014). Study-wide context: After three months of therapy, CD4 counts in about 90% of the 16 patients increased to a modest but significant degree while remaining below normal ranges. CD8 counts showed no consistent shift during early therapy, whereas the CD4:CD8 ratio rose slightly. Viral load became undetectable in about 65% of the 16 patients by the second bleed and in all patients after a further year of therapy. Overall T-cell lymphocytopenia was not observed in the patients, and no significant difference from controls was found in total CDR3 counts per chain. The study tested whether deep TCR repertoire sequencing of HIV patients' small blood samples could capture immune perturbation and reconstitution.

The study collected follow-up blood from HIV-infected patients roughly three months, about 14 weeks, after antiretroviral therapy began. Whole blood was used without cell fractionation, so the repertoire reflected all unsorted peripheral T cells. For RNA extraction, roughly 2.3 ml of peripheral blood was drawn into Tempus tubes. Treatment interruptions were among the grounds for excluding patients from enrollment, as were febrile or AIDS-related illness, tumors, hepatitis B or C coinfection, immunomodulatory therapy and recent vaccination. The TURBO-DNase kit was used to remove leftover genomic DNA, and GLOBINclear was used to deplete globin mRNA. There are 13 amino acids in the CDR3, from cysteine to phenylalanine inclusive. The sequence is cut down to CDR3 DNA, 39 bases in frame from base 1. V is reduced by 5 bases and J by 4 bases, leaving a spacing of 11 bases between them. From the germline V gene (reference sequence), CDR1 is LNHDA and CDR2 is SQIVND.

Summary of the overall study and its limitations: HIV-infected repertoires had significantly higher mean Gini indices than controls, possibly reflecting oligoclonality. Processing was restricted to sixteen HIV-infected individuals, which the authors judged to be a major constraint on the generalizability of the findings. Comparisons were complicated by unequal numbers of distinct sequences between patients and controls, and rare events from HIV-infected data were overweighted by size-matching. Significantly different mean usage between HIV-infected patients and controls was observed for eight alpha and eight beta V genes. Alpha-beta chain pairing was not determined in the samples. Both the Jaccard index and the count of highly shared sequences showed that healthy controls shared more CDR3s between individuals than HIV+ patients did. MAIT cell alpha-chain CDR3s were found at high frequency in healthy controls but were severely depleted in HIV+ repertoires. The study cohorts differed slightly in age and sex profile, but those differences did not account for the observed differences in diversity. In HIV-infected patients, the apparent post-therapy recovery of the Gini index was not replicated in size-matched repertoire data. The dynamics of distinct T-cell subpopulations could not be separated, and sequencing depth was restricted, because whole blood was used. Only around 3 months of therapy was reflected in the treated samples, a period arguably too short to observe immune reconstitution given low adult thymic output. The study did not determine donor HLA types. Compared with untreated HIV+ repertoires, healthy control repertoires had roughly threefold more distinct CDR3s and higher Shannon diversity. During therapy, a significant decrease in frequency was seen for HIV-associated CDR3s, whereas no significant change was found for CMV-associated CDR3s, although most of them became more frequent.

Recombination linked TRBV19 to TRBJ1-1, and possibly TRBD1, on 5 matching bases. The source material was blood, sampled during antiretroviral therapy. The sequence was obtained from an adult with HIV infection. The nucleotides read TGTGCCAGTAGTTTCCAGGGTGGCACTGAAGCTTTCTTT. It specifies CASSFQGGTEAFF.